Detailed here is one T cell receptor beta chain. Its specificity is unknown. This CDR3 is 15 amino acids long. The germline V gene has CDR1 SEHNR and CDR2 FQNEAQ (reference sequence). These data originate in a study of CXCR3-negative and CXCR3-positive naive CD8 T cells. Regarding the study as a whole: Memory CD8+ cells showed much lower diversity, while both naive subsets displayed comparably high diversity. Similar TRBV-TRBJ gene usage was seen in naive CXCR3-negative and CXCR3-positive cells, but not in memory cells. TRB CDR3s were more hydrophobic in CXCR3-positive than in CXCR3-negative naive cells.

Every CD8+ subset sample held a few hundred thousand flow-sorted cells, done in triplicate. Each TRB cDNA library was prepared by 5' RACE (with UMI labels). TCRdb re-called the 5' RACE reads; one entry per CDR3 protein, DNA not given. The data include 130,000 to 150,000 distinct CDR3 sequences; the top ten clones carry over 0.25%. The V gene is TRBV7-9, the J gene TRBJ2-2. This clonotype was sampled from a human donor in good health. Some clones in this sample may be carry-over from other donors' samples. Sequences were obtained from naive CXCR3+ CD8+ T cells from blood. Regarding subset: CD45RO-CCR7+CD27+CD95- naive CD8+ T cells expressing CXCR3 (TNR3+). CDR3 region: CASSLGQVNTGELFF.